These T cell receptor beta chains were read from a single sample in a study of shared clonotypes between healthy human individuals. Method: immunoSEQ multiplex PCR; TCRdb's copy keeps in-frame clones and lacks some. The table lists a few million clones, about 93% of them singletons. The sequenced sample was naive CD8+ T cells from PBMCs. The receptors were gathered from a man aged 18 to 30 in good health. Some clones in this sample may be carry-over from other donors' samples. The CDR3 runs from the conserved cysteine through the conserved F or W. Each record gives: clone size, V gene, D gene, CDR3 length, J gene, CDR3 protein, CDR3 DNA. The D gene is left open where the match is weak. Not all rows give a size; the values are once, few, many and, for expanded clones, a class.

size: -
V: TRBV28
D: TRBD1
length: 17
J: TRBJ2-5
CDR3: CASRPHTGVAFRETQYF
DNA: TGTGCCAGCAGGCCCCATACAGGGGTAGCTTTCCGAGAGACCCAGTACTTC

size: -
V: TRBV13
D: TRBD1
length: 12
J: TRBJ2-1
CDR3: CASSSTGDEQFF
DNA: TGTGCCAGCAGTTCGACAGGGGATGAGCAGTTCTTC

size: -
V: TRBV7-9
D: -
length: 13
J: TRBJ2-5
CDR3: CASSFWPGETQYF
DNA: TGTGCCAGCAGCTTCTGGCCTGGCGAGACCCAGTACTTC

size: few
V: TRBV11-2
D: TRBD2
length: 18
J: TRBJ2-5
CDR3: CASSPRGSGRRDQETQYF
DNA: TGTGCCAGCAGCCCTCGAGGTAGCGGGAGAAGGGACCAAGAGACCCAGTACTTC

size: -
V: TRBV9
D: TRBD2
length: 17
J: TRBJ2-1
CDR3: CASSARGTSGADNEQFF
DNA: TGTGCCAGCAGCGCGAGGGGGACTAGCGGGGCTGACAATGAGCAGTTCTTC

size: -
V: TRBV27
D: -
length: 14
J: TRBJ1-2
CDR3: CASSLTGDRYGYTF
DNA: TGTGCCAGCAGTTTAACCGGGGATCGCTATGGCTACACCTTC

size: -
V: TRBV5-6
D: -
length: 14
J: TRBJ1-3
CDR3: CASSLGTSRNTIYF
DNA: TGTGCCAGCAGCCTCGGCACATCGCGAAACACCATATATTTT

size: -
V: TRBV29-1
D: -
length: 13
J: TRBJ2-6
CDR3: CSVRVGGANVLTF
DNA: TGCAGCGTAAGGGTGGGTGGGGCCAACGTCCTGACTTTC

size: -
V: TRBV7-8
D: -
length: 14
J: TRBJ1-1
CDR3: CASTHRGSNTEAFF
DNA: TGTGCCAGCACCCATCGAGGCTCGAACACTGAAGCTTTCTTT

size: once
V: TRBV19
D: -
length: 16
J: TRBJ2-2
CDR3: CASSIVPGIIAGELFF
DNA: TGTGCCAGTAGTATTGTACCCGGGATTATCGCCGGGGAGCTGTTTTTT

size: once
V: TRBV27
D: TRBD1
length: 14
J: TRBJ2-1
CDR3: CASSFLGGLDEQFF
DNA: TGTGCCAGCAGTTTTTTAGGGGGCCTAGATGAGCAGTTCTTC

size: -
V: TRBV27
D: -
length: 15
J: TRBJ1-1
CDR3: CASSLSSGSRTEAFF
DNA: TGTGCCAGCAGTTTATCGTCAGGGAGTCGGACTGAAGCTTTCTTT

size: -
V: TRBV27
D: TRBD1
length: 16
J: TRBJ1-4
CDR3: CASSTRSTGYIEKLFF
DNA: TGTGCCAGCAGCACGCGCTCGACAGGGTATATTGAAAAACTGTTTTTT

size: -
V: TRBV7-7
D: -
length: 15
J: TRBJ1-3
CDR3: CASSRDTSSGNTIYF
DNA: TGTGCCAGCAGCCGGGACACCAGCTCTGGAAACACCATATATTTT

size: -
V: TRBV5-1
D: TRBD1
length: 13
J: TRBJ2-5
CDR3: CASSDRGPETQYF
DNA: TGCGCCAGCAGTGACAGGGGGCCGGAGACCCAGTACTTC

size: -
V: TRBV18
D: TRBD1
length: 17
J: TRBJ1-4
CDR3: CASSPTLGQEDNEKLFF
DNA: TGTGCCAGCTCACCAACCCTTGGACAGGAAGATAATGAAAAACTGTTTTTT

size: -
V: TRBV11-2
D: -
length: 16
J: TRBJ1-2
CDR3: CASSLAGQKLSYGYTF
DNA: TGTGCCAGCAGCTTAGCTGGACAGAAACTAAGCTATGGCTACACCTTC